The clone carrying this T cell receptor (beta chain) was observed a few times. Its antigen remains unidentified. Germline loops: CDR1 SGHTA, CDR2 FQGNSA. Trimming took off 0 bases at V and 2 bases at J, with 1 base between the two ends. The CDR3 consists of 12 residues. TCRdb re-called the RT-PCR reads with MiXCR, one entry per CDR3 protein. The sample yields about 190,000 distinct CDR3 sequences, around 15% seen once. The data belong to a study of response to subunit inactivated influenza vaccine. The study, taken as a whole, reports: Authors suggested each seasonal influenza vaccination recruits few new T cells.

This TCR was sampled from a man in his fifties or sixties who received an inactivated influenza vaccine. The chain recombines TRBV7-2 with TRBJ2-5; D not certain. The source was CD8+ T cells sorted from PBMCs, collected 5 days after vaccination. The CDR3 reads CASSLAQETQYF. The CDR3 DNA follows: TGTGCCAGCAGCTTAGCGCAAGAGACCCAGTACTTC.